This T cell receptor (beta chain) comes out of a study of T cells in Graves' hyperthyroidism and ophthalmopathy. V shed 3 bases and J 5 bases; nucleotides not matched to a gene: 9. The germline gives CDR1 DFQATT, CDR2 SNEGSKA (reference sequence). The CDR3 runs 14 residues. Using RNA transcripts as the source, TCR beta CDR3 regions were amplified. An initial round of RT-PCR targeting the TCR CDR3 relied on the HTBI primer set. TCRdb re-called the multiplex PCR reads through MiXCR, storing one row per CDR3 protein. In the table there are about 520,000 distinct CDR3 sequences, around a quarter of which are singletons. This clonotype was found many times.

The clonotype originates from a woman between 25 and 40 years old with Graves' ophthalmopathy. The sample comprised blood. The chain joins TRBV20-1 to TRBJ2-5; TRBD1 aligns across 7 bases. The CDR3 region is CSARGQSTRETQYF. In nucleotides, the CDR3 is TGCAGTGCTAGGGGACAGAGTACAAGGGAGACCCAGTACTTC.